Each of the 20 T cell receptor beta chains below was sequenced from the same sample in a study of blood T cell repertoires in COVID-19. Repertoires were generated with immunoSEQ multiplex PCR, while TCRdb's copy carries only in-frame clones and drops some. The top ten clones hold approximately 3.2% of a sample with roughly 250,000 clones, around three quarters of them seen once. Material for sequencing was peripheral blood. Receptors were obtained from a woman of 80 years or more with acute or convalescent COVID-19.

The V and J genes are TRBV5-1 and TRBJ2-7, with 13 bases aligning to TRBD2. Trimming at V came to 4 bases and at J to 7 bases, leaving 5 bases not matched to a gene. CDR1 SGHRS and CDR2 YFSETQ come from the germline V gene. This CDR3 has 14 amino acids. Here the CDR3 reads CASSPGLAGQEQYF. The CDR3 DNA is TGCGCCAGCAGCCCGGGACTAGCGGGACAAGAGCAGTACTTC.

This chain uses TRBV2 with TRBJ1-1; possibly TRBD1 for D (5 bases). The V gene's germline CDR1 is SNHLY and CDR2 FYNNEI. The CDR3 is 18 residues long. The V end was cut by 0 bases, the J end by 1 base, with 18 bases between. The CDR3 region has the DNA TGTGCCAGCAGTGAAGCGCCGCCTGGTCGGGGGGGGAACACTGAAGCTTTCTTT. It translates to CASSEAPPGRGGNTEAFF.

The gene calls are TRBV19 and TRBJ1-3; 8 bases fit TRBD1. The CDR3 covers 15 residues. The V gene end was trimmed by 4 bases and the J gene end by 3 bases; junction bases not matched to a gene: 5. In germline, CDR1 is LNHDA, CDR2 SQIVND (reference sequence). CDR3 DNA sequence: TGTGCCAGTAGTAGGGGGACAGGTGTTGGAAACACCATATATTTT. Translating gives CASSRGTGVGNTIYF.

This clone is medium-sized (0.01 to 0.1%) within its sample. CDR3 sequence (DNA): TGTGCCAGCAGCCCTAGCGGGAGCCCCTACAATGAGCAGTTCTTC. Its translation: CASSPSGSPYNEQFF. The rearrangement uses TRBV11-2 and TRBJ2-1, with 10 bases lining up with TRBD2. The CDR3 loop spans 15 amino acids. V gave up 5 bases and J gave up 2 bases; unmatched junction bases: 3. CDR1 is SGHAT and CDR2 is FQNNGV in the germline V gene.

Only one count was recorded for this clone. V is TRBV23-1 and J is TRBJ2-5, with D possibly matching TRBD1 (6 bases). TRBV23-1 is given ORF status, its function remaining uncertain. V lost 3 bases, J lost 5 bases, and 19 bases lay in between. The CDR3 is 16 residues long. CDR3 in amino acids: CASSHDRLTIMETQYF. The CDR3 DNA reads TGCGCCAGCAGTCACGACAGGCTGACGATTATGGAGACCCAGTACTTC.

The chain is built from TRBV19 and TRBJ1-2; TRBD1 matches at 7 bases. This CDR3 is 15 amino acids long. V gave up 3 bases and J gave up 7 bases; unmatched junction bases: 11. Germline V gives CDR1 LNHDA, CDR2 SQIVND (reference sequence). CDR3 nucleotides: TGTGCCAGTAGTATCTATGGCGGGACAGATACTGGCTACACCTTC. Protein sequence: CASSIYGGTDTGYTF.

This rearrangement joins TRBV6-1 to TRBJ1-2; a possible D gene is TRBD1 (6 bases). The CDR3 is 15 amino acids. CDR1 is MNHNS, CDR2 SASEGT, per germline. V dropped 0 bases and J dropped 6 bases, with 14 bases sitting between them. CDR3: CASSEATGRSNGYTF. The CDR3 DNA follows: TGTGCCAGCAGTGAAGCCACAGGGCGGTCCAATGGCTACACCTTC.

This clone came up once. The chain combines TRBV4-1 with TRBJ2-7; D unresolved. Trimming pared 0 bases from V and 2 bases from J, leaving 5 bases between. Per the germline V gene, CDR1 is MGHRA and CDR2 is YSYEKL. The length of the CDR3 is 13 residues. The CDR3 region is CASSQDYPYEQYF. As DNA, the CDR3 is TGCGCCAGCAGCCAAGACTACCCCTACGAGCAGTACTTC.

The gene calls are TRBV5-1 and TRBJ1-2, with a possible D match to TRBD1 (5 bases). The CDR3 is 12 amino acids. V shed 4 bases and J shed 7 bases, with 11 bases lying between them. Germline V gives CDR1 SGHRS, CDR2 YFSETQ. The CDR3 nucleotides are TGCGCCAGCAGCCCCGGAGACAGTGGCTACACCTTC. Its protein product is CASSPGDSGYTF.

This sequence joins TRBV4-1 and TRBJ1-2; D is undetermined. There are 16 residues in the CDR3. Trimming took 0 bases from V and 8 from J, leaving 19 bases between them. In germline, CDR1 is MGHRA, CDR2 YSYEKL. CDR3 sequence (DNA): TGCGCCAGCAGCCAAGATTCGTCGGTCAACGAGAAAGGCTACACCTTC. Translating gives CASSQDSSVNEKGYTF.

CDR3 sequence: CASSQVMWVGVIELFF. CDR3 in DNA: TGCGCCAGCAGCCAAGTTATGTGGGTAGGAGTGATTGAACTGTTTTTT. This chain links TRBV4-1 with TRBJ1-4; D ambiguous. The CDR3 totals 16 residues. V lost 1 base and J lost 12, with 21 bases in between. CDR1 MGHRA and CDR2 YSYEKL come from the germline V gene.

The chain employs TRBV10-3 and TRBJ1-2, with 9 nucleotides matching TRBD1. This CDR3 is built from 13 residues. The germline CDR1 and CDR2 sequences are ENHRY and SYGVKD. V was pared by 10 bases and J by 5 bases, with 8 bases of the junction left unmatched. CDR3 sequence (DNA): TGTGCCACGGGACAGGGCCTAGAGTATGGCTACACCTTC. This codes for CATGQGLEYGYTF.

This clone appeared once. This chain connects TRBV18 to TRBJ1-2; possibly TRBD1 for D (5 bases). The CDR3 loop spans 14 amino acids. Germline V gene sequence: CDR1 KGHSH, CDR2 LQKENI. V was pared by 4 bases and J by 5 bases, with 14 bases between. The DNA of the CDR3 is TGTGCCAGCTCACTCGTCTGGGGCCAGTATGGCTACACCTTC. It translates to CASSLVWGQYGYTF.

V gene TRBV29-1 combines with J gene TRBJ1-1, with D perhaps matching TRBD1 (5 bases). This CDR3 comprises 15 residues. Germline loops: CDR1 SQVTM, CDR2 ANQGSEA. V was shortened by 4 bases and J by 11 bases, with 26 bases between the two germline ends. The CDR3 protein is CSVVVQGRTRSVAFF. CDR3 sequence (DNA): TGCAGCGTTGTGGTTCAGGGTCGGACGAGGTCCGTCGCTTTCTTT.

The V and J genes are TRBV30 and TRBJ2-5, with 7 bases lining up with TRBD1. Germline values: CDR1 GTSNPN, CDR2 SVGIG (reference sequence). The CDR3 sequence is 12 residues long. V was pared by 5 bases and J by 4 bases, with 4 bases of the junction left unmatched. The CDR3 DNA reads TGTGCCTGGGGAAGGGGGCGAGAGACCCAGTACTTC. Protein product: CAWGRGRETQYF. Full variable domain (rest looked up from reference TRBV30 and TRBJ2-5): SQTIHQWPATLVQPVGSPLSLECTVEGTSNPNLYWYRQAAGRGLQLLFYSVGIGQISSEVPQNLSASRPQDRQFILSSKKLLLSDSGFYLCAWGRGRETQYFGPGTRLLVL.

V usage is TRBV6-5 and J usage is TRBJ2-7; 10 bases line up with TRBD2. CDR3 length equals 12 residues. V was clipped by 8 bases and J by 6 bases; unmatched bases: 4. The germline gives CDR1 MNHEY, CDR2 SVGAGI. The CDR3, as DNA: TGTGCCAGCGGGACTAGCGATACCGAGCAGTACTTC. It specifies CASGTSDTEQYF.

The J gene is TRBJ2-4, the V gene TRBV2; a weak D match, TRBD1 (5 bases). The CDR3 is 16 residues long. The V gene's germline CDR1 is SNHLY and CDR2 FYNNEI. Trimming pared 2 bases from V and 0 bases from J, leaving 11 bases between. The CDR3 protein is CASSERQLIAKNIQYF. Here the CDR3 DNA reads TGTGCCAGCAGTGAAAGACAGCTTATAGCCAAAAACATTCAGTACTTC.

V gene TRBV6-1 combines with J gene TRBJ2-7, with D possibly being TRBD1 (5 bases). In germline, CDR1 is MNHNS, CDR2 SASEGT. Deletions cut 3 bases from V and 3 bases from J, with 6 bases between. The CDR3 loop spans 12 amino acids. CDR3 DNA sequence: TGTGCCAGCAGTGATCAGGGCTACGAGCAGTACTTC. It translates to CASSDQGYEQYF.

The chain combines TRBV2 with TRBJ2-2; D call uncertain. The CDR3 sequence is 13 residues long. Germline assignment: CDR1 SNHLY and CDR2 FYNNEI. Between the trimmed V and J ends, which lost 10 bases and 2 bases, there was a span of 11 bases. In DNA form, the CDR3 reads TGTGCCACCCGCACTGAAAACACCGGGGAGCTGTTTTTT. This sequence encodes CATRTENTGELFF.

This chain links TRBV15 with TRBJ2-3, with D uncertain. The CDR3 is 15 amino acids. Germline CDR1 and CDR2: LNHNV and YYDKDF (reference sequence). V was clipped by 0 bases and J by 4 bases, with 11 bases between them. The chain's CDR3 is CATSRDRQVPDTQYF. The CDR3 DNA reads TGTGCCACCAGCAGAGATCGTCAGGTCCCAGATACGCAGTATTTT. The full variable domain, in which reference TRBV15 and TRBJ2-3 provide the parts outside the CDR3, is DAMVIQNPRYQVTQFGKPVTLSCSQTLNHNVMYWYQQKSSQAPKLLFHYYDKDFNNEADTPDNFQSRRPNTSFCFLDIRSPGLGDTAMYLCATSRDRQVPDTQYFGPGTRLTVL.